Listed below are T cell receptor beta chains from one sample, sequenced in a study of OX40 agonist ivuxolimab in advanced cancers. Produced via immunoSEQ multiplex PCR; TCRdb's table is partial and in-frame only. The sample has 100,000 to 130,000 clones, 80% to 95% seen once. Specimen: CD4+ or CD8+ T cells sorted from blood, collected in a trial of the OX40 agonist ivuxolimab. These receptors were obtained from an adult with an advanced solid tumor such as melanoma, head and neck, liver or kidney cancer. CDR3s include the opening cysteine and the closing phenylalanine or tryptophan. The D gene is left open where the match is weak. The listing skips clone size in some rows; elsewhere it reads once, few, many or a size class.

- TRBJ2-2 TRBV9 - TGTGCCAGCAGCGTAGAGGGCTTGCACACCGGGGAGCTGTTTTTT CASSVEGLHTGELFF
- TRBJ1-2 TRBV28 - TGTGCCAGCAGTTTTGAGGGCGGCTACACCTTC CASSFEGGYTF
- TRBJ2-5 TRBV21-1 - TGTGCCAGCATCACACCGGGACCAACTAGGATACCCCAAGAGACCCAGTACTTC CASITPGPTRIPQETQYF
TRBD2 TRBJ2-2 TRBV18 - TGTGCCAGCTCCGCTAGCGGGATGAACACCGGGGAGCTGTTTTTT CASSASGMNTGELFF
- TRBJ2-7 TRBV4-1 once TGCGCCAGCAGCCAAGAGTGGGGCGAGCAGTACTTC CASSQEWGEQYF
TRBD2 TRBJ2-2 TRBV18 once TGTGCCAGCTCTCAGGACTTAGCGGGGAACACCGGGGAGCTGTTTTTT CASSQDLAGNTGELFF
- TRBJ1-5 TRBV6-1 - TGTGCCAGCATATCTTGGCTTGGTCAGCCCCAGCATTTT CASISWLGQPQHF
- TRBJ2-1 TRBV6-1 - TGTGCCAGCAGTGGTACTATTAGCCGAGACGACAGGCAGTTCTTC CASSGTISRDDRQFF
- TRBJ2-7 TRBV27 few TGTGCCAGCAGTTTAAGGGGAACCCCTCGGTACGAGCAGTACTTC CASSLRGTPRYEQYF
- TRBJ1-4 TRBV5-4 few TGTGCCAGCAAAGTCGACTCTGATGAAAAACTGTTTTTT CASKVDSDEKLFF
- TRBJ1-6 TRBV10-2 - TGCGCCAGCAGTGGGGGTGGAGATAATTCACCCCTCCACTTT CASSGGGDNSPLHF
- TRBJ2-5 TRBV5-4 once TGTGCCAGCAGCTTGTGGACGGGGGAGACCCAGTACTTC CASSLWTGETQYF
- TRBJ1-1 TRBV10-2 - TGCGCCAGTCTCGGGGAGGGGCCTGAAGCTTTCTTT CASLGEGPEAFF
TRBD2 TRBJ2-1 TRBV27 - TGTGCCAGCAGCCCCGACAAACGACGTAGCGGGAGCTCCTACAATGAGCAGTTCTTC CASSPDKRRSGSSYNEQFF
- TRBJ2-7 TRBV29-1 - TGCAGCGTTAACGACGAAGCCACCTACGAGCAGTACTTC CSVNDEATYEQYF
TRBD1 TRBJ1-1 TRBV2 - TGTGCCAGCAGCGACAGGGAGAGAACTGAAGCTTTCTTT CASSDRERTEAFF
- TRBJ1-5 TRBV9 - TGTGCCAGCAGCGTAGACTCGGCCTCCGGGCGGCCCCAGCATTTT CASSVDSASGRPQHF
TRBD1 TRBJ1-5 TRBV6-1 - TGTGCCAGCAGTGTAGAACCCAGAGGGGGCCGGGATCAGCCCCAGCATTTT CASSVEPRGGRDQPQHF
TRBD2 TRBJ2-1 TRBV28 - TGTGCCAGCAGTTTGAGCGGACTAGCGGGAGAACAGTTCTTC CASSLSGLAGEQFF
- TRBJ2-5 TRBV27 few TGTGCCAGCAGTTTTACGAGTACCATCCAAGAGACCCAGTACTTC CASSFTSTIQETQYF